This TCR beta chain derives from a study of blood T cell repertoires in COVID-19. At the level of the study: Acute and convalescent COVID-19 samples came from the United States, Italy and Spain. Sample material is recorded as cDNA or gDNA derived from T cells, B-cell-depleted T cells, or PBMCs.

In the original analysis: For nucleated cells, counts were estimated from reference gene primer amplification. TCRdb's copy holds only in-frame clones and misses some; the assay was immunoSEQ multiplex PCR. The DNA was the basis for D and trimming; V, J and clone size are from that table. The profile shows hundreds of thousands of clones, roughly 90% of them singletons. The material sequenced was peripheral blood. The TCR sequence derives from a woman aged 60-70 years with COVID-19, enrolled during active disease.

In nucleotides, the CDR3 is TGTGCCAGCAGCGTAGAACAGGGGAATGGCTACACCTTC. Its translation is CASSVEQGNGYTF. The V call is TRBV9, the J call TRBJ1-2; 7 positions agree with TRBD1. From germline, CDR1 is SGDLS and CDR2 YYNGEE. The length of the CDR3 is 13 residues. V shed 0 bases, J shed 6 bases, and the junction held 2 bases outside the gene matches.